This TCR beta chain was identified in a study of human versus mouse CDR3 diversity and MHC coevolution (dated by TCRdb to between 2016 and 2019). With regard to the full study: According to reports, the immunoSEQ assay detects one in 200,000 T cells and minimizes multiplex PCR amplification bias. Three healthy volunteer blood donors made up the human cohort, with one aged 30 to 40, one aged 40 to 49 and one aged 60 to 70 at collection. Human naive CD4 T cell repertoires served as a reference for TCR selection on multiple MHC II alleles, compared against human-TCR-locus transgenic mice with single MHC II. Valid reads per sample ranged from about 0.6 x 10^7 to 1.8 x 10^7 across mouse and human samples. The paper as a whole reports these results and caveats: On average, more CDR3 deletions and insertions were observed in humans than in mice, indicating greater exonuclease and TdT activity. Repertoire diversity was not regarded as directly comparable between humans and mice because human T cells were selected on more than five MHC II alleles. iCHAO1 estimates gave humans the largest TCR beta repertoire, about 1.6 million clonotypes, attributed likely to selection by multiple MHC II molecules. Among all the groups compared, the lowest clonal inequality scores came from most of the three human donors.

Genomic DNA was extracted from the sorted cells using the QIAGEN blood and tissue kit and was quantified on a NanoDrop 1000. The immunoSEQ platform deep sequenced and quantified TCR alpha and beta chains by multiplex PCR of genomic DNA. The authors' analysis ran thus. Annotation of the TCR sequences relied on IMGT gene and region definitions. As a stand-in for the preselection repertoire, out-of-frame rearrangements were used and set against in-frame clonotypes. To estimate repertoire size, the study used the iCHAO1 estimator that comes with the immunoSEQ platform. A Gini index based on the Lorenz curve was applied to in-frame amino acid clonotypes to measure clonal inequality. Shared clonotypes were counted with the intersect function of the R package tcR, and similarity was scored with the Jaccard index. Frequencies of V, J and V-J usage were subjected to principal component analysis with the R prcomp function, without normalization. TCRdb took over this immuneACCESS table, retaining in-frame rearrangements with V and J assigned. Such tables are incomplete; in checked studies, under half of the missing clones stem from an unresolved V gene, and the remainder is unexplained. The V and J calls and clone size were taken over from that table, and D and trimming were inferred from the DNA. The sample data list 50,000 to 70,000 clones, and 85% to 95% of these were observed just once. Under 20% of the sample comes from the top ten.

Fluorescence-activated cell sorting was used to pull naive CD4 T cells, meaning cells that were CD45RO-negative and CD62L-positive, out of the PBMCs. From each donor, approximately 50 ml of fresh peripheral blood was taken, and Ficoll density centrifugation was then used to isolate PBMCs. Cells were sorted on a FACSAria III instrument, and every sample had a purity above 90%. Sequences SGDLS (CDR1) and YYNGEE (CDR2) are obtained from the germline V gene. The CDR3 goes from the cysteine to the phenylalanine over 16 residues. The only DNA kept is the CDR3, 48 bases in frame from the first base. Trimmed from V: 0 bases; trimmed from J: 7 bases; junction bases lacking a gene match: 7. Note on this clone: Its recognized antigen is unknown. One base away there is no much larger clone; base qualities are not given.

The specimen sequenced was naive CD4+ T cells from blood. The sample's cell subset or site label is to be understood as: CD45RO-negative CD62L-positive naive CD4 T cells. The chain uses TRBV9 and TRBJ2-3; 11 bases in between match TRBD2. The sequence derives from a person in their sixties or seventies in good health. The CDR3 loop reads CASSVATSGRSNTQYF. DNA sequence: TGTGCCAGCAGCGTAGCTACTAGCGGGAGATCAAATACGCAGTATTTT.